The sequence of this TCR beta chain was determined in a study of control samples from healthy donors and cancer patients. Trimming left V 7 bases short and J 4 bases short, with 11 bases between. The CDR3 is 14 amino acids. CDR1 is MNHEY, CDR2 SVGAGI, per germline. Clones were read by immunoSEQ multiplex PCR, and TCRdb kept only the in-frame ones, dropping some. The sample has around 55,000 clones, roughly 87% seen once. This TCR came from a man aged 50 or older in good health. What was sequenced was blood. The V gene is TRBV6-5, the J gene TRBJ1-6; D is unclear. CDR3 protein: CASNPGRYNSPLHF. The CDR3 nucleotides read TGTGCCAGCAATCCGGGCCGTTATAATTCACCCCTCCACTTT.